This TCR beta chain came from a study of T cells in Graves' hyperthyroidism and ophthalmopathy. Germline V CDR1 and CDR2: SEHNR, FQNEAQ (reference sequence). With 5 bases clipped from V and 6 bases from J, the junction kept 13 bases outside the gene matches. The CDR3 length is 16 residues. Uncontrolled infection, other autoimmune disease, pregnancy or lactation barred patients from enrollment. Study results and caveats: The majority of expanded thyroid clonotypes above 0.001 also appeared in blood.

This clonotype was detected many times. As yet, its antigen is unknown. What was amplified from RNA transcripts were TCR beta CDR3 regions. The primer set for the first-round RT-PCR of the TCR CDR3 was HTBI. TCRdb fed the multiplex PCR reads into MiXCR, producing one record per CDR3 protein. The table lists a few hundred thousand distinct CDR3 sequences, roughly 15% of them singletons. The sequenced sample consisted of blood. This chain links TRBV7-9 with TRBJ2-7, with 10 bases that match TRBD1. The TCR sequence derives from a middle-aged woman with Graves' ophthalmopathy. The CDR3 sequence: CASSPPSGQGFGEQYF. The CDR3 nucleotides are TGTGCCAGCAGCCCTCCATCGGGACAGGGGTTCGGCGAGCAGTACTTC. Combining the CDR3 with reference TRBV7-9 and TRBJ2-7 gives the whole variable domain DTGVSQNPRHKITKRGQNVTFRCDPISEHNRLYWYRQTLGQGPEFLTYFQNEAQLEKSRLLSDRFSAERPKGSFSTLEIQRTEQGDSAMYLCASSPPSGQGFGEQYFGPGTRLTVT.